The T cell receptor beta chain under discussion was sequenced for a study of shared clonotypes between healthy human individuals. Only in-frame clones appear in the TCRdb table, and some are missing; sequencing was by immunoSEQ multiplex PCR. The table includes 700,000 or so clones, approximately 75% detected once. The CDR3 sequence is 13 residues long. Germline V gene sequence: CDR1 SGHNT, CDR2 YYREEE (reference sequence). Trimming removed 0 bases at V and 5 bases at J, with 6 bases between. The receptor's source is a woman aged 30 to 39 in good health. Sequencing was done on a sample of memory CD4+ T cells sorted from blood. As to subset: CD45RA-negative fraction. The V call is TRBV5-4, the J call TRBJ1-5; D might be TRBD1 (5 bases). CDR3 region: CASSLGRDQPQHF. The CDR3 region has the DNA TGTGCCAGCAGCTTGGGCAGGGATCAGCCCCAGCATTTT. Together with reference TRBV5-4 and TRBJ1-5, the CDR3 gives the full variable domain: ETGVTQSPTHLIKTRGQQVTLRCSSQSGHNTVSWYQQALGQGPQFIFQYYREEENGRGNFPPRFSGLQFPNYSSELNVNALELDDSALYLCASSLGRDQPQHFGDGTRLSIL.